This TCR beta chain comes out of a study of OX40 agonist ivuxolimab in advanced cancers. Overall study: Hepatocellular carcinoma, melanoma, renal cell or head and neck cancer was diagnosed in the dose-escalation patients. Patients with prior anti-PD-1, anti-PD-L1 or anti-CTLA-4 therapy were eligible; about 41% had some.

The protocol was immunoSEQ multiplex PCR, while the TCRdb copy is restricted to in-frame clones and leaves out a portion. Found here are about 67,000 clones, more than 75% of them singletons; the top ten hold 8.2%. Trimming shortened V by 3 bases and J by 0 bases, and 8 bases separated the two germline ends. In germline, CDR1 is ENHRY, CDR2 SYGVKD. This CDR3 is 15 amino acids long. This TCR was recovered from an adult with an advanced solid tumor such as melanoma, head and neck, liver or kidney cancer. Here the sequenced sample was CD4+ or CD8+ T cells sorted from blood, taken in a trial of the OX40 agonist ivuxolimab. The chain couples TRBV10-3 to TRBJ1-4, with TRBD1 as a possible D gene (5 bases). CDR3 sequence: CAISEGAATNEKLFF. Written as DNA, the CDR3 is TGTGCCATCAGTGAAGGGGCTGCAACTAATGAAAAACTGTTTTTT.